These T cell receptor beta chains were read from a single sample in a study of human T cells and chemical hapten exposure. Each CDR3 protein is one row after TCRdb ran MiXCR on the RACE reads. The sample lists about 90,000 distinct CDR3 sequences; roughly 10% were seen once. The sample here was whole blood, taken in connection with sensitization to the hapten diphenylcyclopropenone (DPC). These receptors were collected from a woman younger than 45 with alopecia areata. Some clones in this sample may be carry-over from other donors' samples. The CDR3 runs from the conserved cysteine through the conserved F or W. D genes are given only for firm matches. Expanded clones are given a class, and other clones once, few, many or no size at all.

V gene	J gene	clone size	D gene	CDR3 DNA	CDR3 protein
TRBV3-1	TRBJ1-1	many	TRBD1	TGTGCCAGCAGCCAAGGATTAGTGCCAGGGGGGACTGAAGCTTTCTTT	CASSQGLVPGGTEAFF
TRBV18	TRBJ2-7	-	-	TGTGCCAGCTCACCAAGGATGAACGAGCAGTACTTC	CASSPRMNEQYF
TRBV29-1	TRBJ1-3	-	TRBD1	TGCAGCGTTGGGACAGGCTCTGGAAACACCATATATTTT	CSVGTGSGNTIYF
TRBV3-1	TRBJ1-5	many	-	TGTGCCAGCAGCATTACTAATCAGCCCCAGCATTTT	CASSITNQPQHF
TRBV6-2/TRBV6-3	TRBJ2-7	many	-	TGTGCCAGCAGTCGCCCGACGGGAAGTACAACCTACGAGCAGTACTTC	CASSRPTGSTTYEQYF
TRBV2	TRBJ2-1	few	TRBD1	TGTGCCAGCAGAGAACGGGACAGGTTCTACAATGAGCAGTTCTTC	CASRERDRFYNEQFF
TRBV5-4	TRBJ2-5	many	-	TGTGCCAGCAGCTTGACGGGGGACACCCAAGAGACCCAGTACTTC	CASSLTGDTQETQYF
TRBV15	TRBJ2-3	few	-	TGTGCCACCAGCGCTGGGACCCTGTCTAGCACAGATACGCAGTATTTT	CATSAGTLSSTDTQYF
TRBV7-6	TRBJ2-7	-	-	TGTGCCAGCAGCTTAGAGGGCCTAGTTGGCGAGCAGTACTTC	CASSLEGLVGEQYF
TRBV6-2/TRBV6-3	TRBJ2-7	many	-	TGTGCCAGCAGTAAGCAAGGGTTCGACGAGCAGTACTTC	CASSKQGFDEQYF
TRBV24-1	TRBJ2-3	-	-	TGTGCCACCAGTGTTTCAGGGGAGAGCGATACGCAGTATTTT	CATSVSGESDTQYF
TRBV4-1	TRBJ1-4	many	TRBD1	TGCGCCAGCAGCCAAGGGACAGGGAATGAAAAACTGTTTTTT	CASSQGTGNEKLFF
TRBV24-1	TRBJ1-2	many	-	TGTGCCACCAGTGCCCAGAAGGAGTATGGCTACACCTTC	CATSAQKEYGYTF
TRBV7-2	TRBJ2-3	few	-	TGTGCCAGCAGCACCCCCTTCCGGGGTACAGATACGCAGTATTTT	CASSTPFRGTDTQYF
TRBV28	TRBJ1-1	-	-	TGTGCCAGCAGTGCCCCCGGGGGGCGAAGGACTGAAGCTTTCTTT	CASSAPGGRRTEAFF
TRBV27	TRBJ2-3	many	-	TGTGCCAGCAGAGGTTTCCGGGATACGCAGTATTTT	CASRGFRDTQYF
TRBV28	TRBJ2-3	few	-	TGTGCCAGCAGTTCCGGCGGTCATAGCACAGATACGCAGTATTTT	CASSSGGHSTDTQYF
TRBV5-5	TRBJ1-4	many	-	TGTGCCAGCAGCTTGATCGCTGTTCTAGGGGTGAGAGGAAGTCAAACTAATGAAAAACTGTTTTTT	CASSLIAVLGVRGSQTNEKLFF
TRBV28	TRBJ2-5	many	-	TGTGCCAGCAGTTTGCCCTTAGGAAGCCAAGAGACCCAGTACTTC	CASSLPLGSQETQYF
TRBV18	TRBJ1-5	many	-	TGTGCCAGCTCACCGGCACTTAGCAATCAGCCCCAGCATTTT	CASSPALSNQPQHF
TRBV11-2	TRBJ2-3	-	-	TGTGCCAGCAGCCTAGACCGATATACGCAGTATTTT	CASSLDRYTQYF
TRBV28	TRBJ1-5	many	-	TGTGCCAGCAGCCCCGTCGGTCAGGAAAATCAGCCCCAGCATTTT	CASSPVGQENQPQHF
TRBV24-1	TRBJ2-3	many	-	TGTGCCACCAGTGATTTGTTGACTGGCACAGATACGCAGTATTTT	CATSDLLTGTDTQYF
TRBV28	TRBJ2-7	many	TRBD2	TGTGCCAGCGGGGGACTAGCGGAGTCCTACGAGCAGTACTTC	CASGGLAESYEQYF
TRBV28	TRBJ1-5	-	-	TGTGCCAGCAGTTTGGCCCAGCATAATCAGCCCCAGCATTTT	CASSLAQHNQPQHF
TRBV27	TRBJ2-3	few	-	TGTGCCAGCAGTTCCCGGGGGTTATTGACAGATACGCAGTATTTT	CASSSRGLLTDTQYF
TRBV21-1	TRBJ1-6	-	-	TGTGCCAGCAGCAAAGAAGGCGTCAGAAGCTCCTATAATTCACCCCTCCACTTT	CASSKEGVRSSYNSPLHF
TRBV6-6	TRBJ1-2	few	TRBD1	TGTGCCAGCAGTTACCACCGGGACAGGGGATATGGCTACACCTTC	CASSYHRDRGYGYTF
TRBV3-1	TRBJ2-2	many	-	TGTGCCAGCAGCCCAAGACAGAACACCGGGGAGCTGTTTTTT	CASSPRQNTGELFF
TRBV30	TRBJ1-2	-	-	TGTGCCTGGAGTGCACAGGTGGCAGGAGGCTACACCTTC	CAWSAQVAGGYTF
TRBV20-1	TRBJ2-3	-	-	TGCAGTGCTAGAACGGACGGGGATACGCAGTATTTT	CSARTDGDTQYF
TRBV28	TRBJ1-5	-	TRBD1	TGTGCCAGCAGTAGCGGACAGGGTCAGCCCCAGCATTTT	CASSSGQGQPQHF
TRBV10-3	TRBJ2-7	-	-	TGTGCCATCAGTGAACGCGCGCCGAACTACGAGCAGTACTTC	CAISERAPNYEQYF
TRBV4-1	TRBJ2-3	many	-	TGCGCCAGCAGCTTTAGGGGTTTCCCCACAGATACGCAGTATTTT	CASSFRGFPTDTQYF
TRBV20-1	TRBJ1-5	few	-	TGCAGTGCTAGAGTTCCCGGATTTAGCAATCAGCCCCAGCATTTT	CSARVPGFSNQPQHF